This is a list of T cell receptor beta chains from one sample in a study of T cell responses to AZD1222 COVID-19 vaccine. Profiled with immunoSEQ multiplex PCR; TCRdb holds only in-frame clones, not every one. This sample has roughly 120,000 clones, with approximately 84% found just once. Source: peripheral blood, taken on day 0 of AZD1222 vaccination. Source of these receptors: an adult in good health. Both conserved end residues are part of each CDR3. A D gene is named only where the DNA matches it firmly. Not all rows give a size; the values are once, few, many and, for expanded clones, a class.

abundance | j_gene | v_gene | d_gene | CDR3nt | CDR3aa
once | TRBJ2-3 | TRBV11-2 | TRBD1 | TGTGCCAGCAGCTCGACAGGGGTTCTCACAGATACGCAGTATTTT | CASSSTGVLTDTQYF
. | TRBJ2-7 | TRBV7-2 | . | TGTGCCAGCAGAATAGGGGGGGGAGCTGGTTACGAGCAGTACTTC | CASRIGGGAGYEQYF
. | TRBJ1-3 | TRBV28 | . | TGTGCCAGCAGTTTTAGGGGGAAAGGAAACACCATATATTTT | CASSFRGKGNTIYF
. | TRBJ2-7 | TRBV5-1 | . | TGCGCCAGCAGCCGGCCGTCATACGAGCAGTACTTC | CASSRPSYEQYF
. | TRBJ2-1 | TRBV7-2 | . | TGTGCCAGCAGCACACGGTCCGGTGGGGATGAGCAGTTCTTC | CASSTRSGGDEQFF
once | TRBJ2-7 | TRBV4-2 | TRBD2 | TGTGCCAGCAGCCAAGATCGGGGCGGGGGACCCCACTACGAGCAGTACTTC | CASSQDRGGGPHYEQYF
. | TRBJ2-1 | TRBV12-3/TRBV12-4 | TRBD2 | TGTGCCAGCACGCTTCGGACTAGCCAGTTCTTC | CASTLRTSQFF
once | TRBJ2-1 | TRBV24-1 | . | TGTGCCACCAGTGCACAGAGCTCCTACAATGAGCAGTTCTTC | CATSAQSSYNEQFF
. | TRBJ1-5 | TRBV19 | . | TGTGCCAGTAGTGACGGGGTGGGCTGGAAGCCCCAGCATTTT | CASSDGVGWKPQHF
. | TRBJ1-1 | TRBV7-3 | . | TGTGCCAGCAGCTTAGCCCCACAAATGAACACTGAAGCTTTCTTT | CASSLAPQMNTEAFF
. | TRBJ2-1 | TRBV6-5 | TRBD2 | TGTGCCAGTTTAGCGGGAGGGAGGAACAATGAGCAGTTCTTC | CASLAGGRNNEQFF